This entry is about one TCR beta chain. Its antigen is as yet unknown. Germline CDR1 reads MNHNS; CDR2 reads SASEGT. V dropped 10 bases and J dropped 4; count of bases not matched to a gene: 10. This CDR3 has 13 amino acids. This sample is part of a study of CD8+ T cells in alopecia areata. Study background: Once tofacitinib had been taken for 6 to 18 months, 6 months off drug followed. The study, taken as a whole, reports: Normal scalp showed lower clonality than lesional scalp, especially alopecia totalis/universalis.

Extraction of RNA preceded its reverse transcription into cDNA, which served as the sequencing template. Profiled with immunoSEQ multiplex PCR; TCRdb holds only in-frame clones, not every one. The sample holds 150,000 or so clones, 87% seen once. The gene calls are TRBV6-1 and TRBJ2-7, with 7 nucleotides matching TRBD2. The receptor was derived from a human donor with alopecia areata. Sequencing was performed on CD8+ T cells sorted from blood, taken at week 0. The CDR3 here is CATPSGVSYEQYF. CDR3 DNA sequence: TGTGCCACCCCCAGCGGGGTTTCGTACGAGCAGTACTTC.